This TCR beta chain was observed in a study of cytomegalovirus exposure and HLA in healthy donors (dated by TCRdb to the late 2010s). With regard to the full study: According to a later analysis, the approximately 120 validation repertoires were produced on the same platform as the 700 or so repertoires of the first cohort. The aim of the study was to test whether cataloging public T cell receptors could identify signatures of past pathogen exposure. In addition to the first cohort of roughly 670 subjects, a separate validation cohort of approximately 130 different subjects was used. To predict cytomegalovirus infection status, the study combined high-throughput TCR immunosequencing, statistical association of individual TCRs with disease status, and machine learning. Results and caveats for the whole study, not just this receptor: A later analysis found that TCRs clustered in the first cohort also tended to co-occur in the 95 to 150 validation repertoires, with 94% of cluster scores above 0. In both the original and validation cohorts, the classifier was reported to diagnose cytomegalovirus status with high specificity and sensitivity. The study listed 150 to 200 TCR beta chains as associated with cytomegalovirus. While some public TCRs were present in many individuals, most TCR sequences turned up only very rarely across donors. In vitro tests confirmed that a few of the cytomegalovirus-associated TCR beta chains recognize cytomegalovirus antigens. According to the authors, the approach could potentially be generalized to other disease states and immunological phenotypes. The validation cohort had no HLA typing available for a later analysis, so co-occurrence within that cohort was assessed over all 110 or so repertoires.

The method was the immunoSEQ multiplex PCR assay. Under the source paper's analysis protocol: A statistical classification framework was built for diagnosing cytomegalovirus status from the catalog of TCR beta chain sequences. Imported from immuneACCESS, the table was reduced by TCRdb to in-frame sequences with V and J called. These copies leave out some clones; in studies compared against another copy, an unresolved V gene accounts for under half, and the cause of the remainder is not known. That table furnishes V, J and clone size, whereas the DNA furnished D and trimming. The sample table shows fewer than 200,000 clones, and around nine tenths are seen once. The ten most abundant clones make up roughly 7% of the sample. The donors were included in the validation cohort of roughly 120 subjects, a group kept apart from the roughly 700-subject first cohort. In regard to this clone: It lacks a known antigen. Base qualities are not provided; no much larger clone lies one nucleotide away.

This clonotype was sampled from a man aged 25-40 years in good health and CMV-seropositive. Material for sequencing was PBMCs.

The CDR3 protein is CASSSNRGQGVYEQYF. The bases are TGTGCCAGCAGTTCCAATAGGGGACAGGGGGTCTACGAGCAGTACTTC. This sequence uses TRBV11-2 and TRBJ2-7; TRBD1 fits 11 bases in the junction. CDR1 and CDR2, per the germline V gene, are SGHAT and FQNNGV. V lost 6 bases and J lost 3 bases, and the count of bases not matched to a germline gene is 10. Taken from cysteine to phenylalanine, the CDR3 has 16 residues. This entry keeps only the CDR3 DNA: 48 bases, framed from base 1.